This T cell receptor beta chain was documented in a study of shared clonotypes between healthy human individuals. Repertoires were generated with immunoSEQ multiplex PCR, while TCRdb's copy carries only in-frame clones and drops some. The sample lists about 530,000 clones, 60% to 80% occurring once. With respect to this clone: Its antigen is unidentified.

Only Caucasian adults living in Nashville, Tennessee served as donors. Study-level results: Investigators expected sequencing depth to affect clonotype sharing among donors.

V was clipped by 2 bases and J by 4 bases, with 12 bases between them. CDR1 is LNHNV, CDR2 YYDKDF, per germline (reference sequence). This CDR3 is 15 amino acids long. V usage is TRBV15 and J usage is TRBJ1-3; a weak D match, TRBD1 (6 bases). Sequenced: PBMCs. This sequence was found in a middle-aged woman in good health. Some clones in this sample may be carry-over from other donors' samples. The CDR3 sequence is CATSRPRTAGNTIYF. As DNA, the CDR3 is TGTGCCACCAGCAGACCGCGGACAGCCGGAAACACCATATATTTT.